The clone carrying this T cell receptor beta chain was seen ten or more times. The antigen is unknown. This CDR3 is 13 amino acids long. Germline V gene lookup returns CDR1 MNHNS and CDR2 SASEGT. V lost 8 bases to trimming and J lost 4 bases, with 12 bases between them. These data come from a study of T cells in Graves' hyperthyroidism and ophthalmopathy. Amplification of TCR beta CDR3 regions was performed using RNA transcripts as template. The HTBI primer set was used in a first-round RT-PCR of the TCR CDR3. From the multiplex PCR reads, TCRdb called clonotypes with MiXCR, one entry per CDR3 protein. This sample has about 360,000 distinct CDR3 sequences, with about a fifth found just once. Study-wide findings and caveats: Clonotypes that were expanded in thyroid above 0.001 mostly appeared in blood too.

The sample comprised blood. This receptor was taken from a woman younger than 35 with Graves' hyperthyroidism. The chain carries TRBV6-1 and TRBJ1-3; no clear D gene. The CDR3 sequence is CASVGGLGNTIYF. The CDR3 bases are TGTGCCAGCGTGGGAGGCCTCGGAAACACCATATATTTT.